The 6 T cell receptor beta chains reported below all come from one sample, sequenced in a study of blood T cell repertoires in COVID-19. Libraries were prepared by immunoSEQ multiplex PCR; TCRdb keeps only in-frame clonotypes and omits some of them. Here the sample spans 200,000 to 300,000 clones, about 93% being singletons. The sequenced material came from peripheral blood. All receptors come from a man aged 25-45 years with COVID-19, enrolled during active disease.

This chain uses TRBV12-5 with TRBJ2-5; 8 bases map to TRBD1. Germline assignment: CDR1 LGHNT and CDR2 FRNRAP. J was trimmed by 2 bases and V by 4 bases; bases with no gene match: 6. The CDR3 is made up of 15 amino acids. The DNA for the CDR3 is TGTGCTAGTGGTTCCGGGACAGGACCACAAGAGACCCAGTACTTC. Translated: CASGSGTGPQETQYF.

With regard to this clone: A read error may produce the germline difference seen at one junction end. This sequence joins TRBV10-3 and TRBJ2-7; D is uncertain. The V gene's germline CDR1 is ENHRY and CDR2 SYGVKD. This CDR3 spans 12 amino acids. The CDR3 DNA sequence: TGTGCCATCACCACCGACTCCCACGAGCAGTACTTC. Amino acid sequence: CAITTDSHEQYF.

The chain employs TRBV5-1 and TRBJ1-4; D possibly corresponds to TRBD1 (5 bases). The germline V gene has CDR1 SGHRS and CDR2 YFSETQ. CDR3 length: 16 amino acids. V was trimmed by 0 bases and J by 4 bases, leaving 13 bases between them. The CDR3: CASSLVLGGDNEKLFF. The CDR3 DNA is TGCGCCAGCAGCTTGGTCCTGGGGGGAGATAATGAAAAACTGTTTTTT. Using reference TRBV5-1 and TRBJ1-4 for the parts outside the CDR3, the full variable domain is KAGVTQTPRYLIKTRGQQVTLSCSPISGHRSVSWYQQTPGQGLQFLFEYFSETQRNKGNFPGRFSGRQFSNSRSEMNVSTLELGDSALYLCASSLVLGGDNEKLFFGSGTQLSVL.

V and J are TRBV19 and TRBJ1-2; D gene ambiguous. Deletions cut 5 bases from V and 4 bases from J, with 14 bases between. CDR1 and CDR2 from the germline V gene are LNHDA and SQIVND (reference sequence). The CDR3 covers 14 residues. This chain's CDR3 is CASSFTEGSYGYTF. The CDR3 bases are TGTGCCAGTAGTTTCACGGAGGGCAGCTATGGCTACACCTTC.

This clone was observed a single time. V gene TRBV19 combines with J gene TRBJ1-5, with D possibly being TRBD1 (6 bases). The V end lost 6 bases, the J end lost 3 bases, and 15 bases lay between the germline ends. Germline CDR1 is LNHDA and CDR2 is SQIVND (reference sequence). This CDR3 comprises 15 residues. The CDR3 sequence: CASSPQRQDNQPQHF. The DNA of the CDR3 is TGTGCCAGTAGCCCACAGAGACAGGACAATCAGCCCCAGCATTTT.

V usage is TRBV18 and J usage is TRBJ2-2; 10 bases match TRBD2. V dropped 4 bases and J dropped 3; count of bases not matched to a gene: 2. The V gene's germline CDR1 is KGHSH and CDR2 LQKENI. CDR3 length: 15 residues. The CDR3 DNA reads TGTGCCAGCTCACTAGCGGGGGGCGACACCGGGGAGCTGTTTTTT. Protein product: CASSLAGGDTGELFF.